This passage covers 9 T cell receptor beta chains from one sample sequenced in a study of human T cells and chemical hapten exposure. Stated time point: healthy volunteer bleed at 6 weeks. The total RNA was obtained from whole blood that was not fractionated. In TCRdb, the RACE reads were re-called with MiXCR into one record per CDR3 protein. The sample yields about 77,000 distinct CDR3 sequences, 8.5% to 9.5% seen once. Sample: whole blood. The source of these receptors is a female donor in good health. Some clones in this sample may be carry-over from other donors' samples.

This clonotype was detected many times. The CDR3 region has the DNA TGCAGTGCTCTTGACAGGGGAGGGGGCTACACCTTC. Protein product: CSALDRGGGYTF. This chain uses TRBV20-1 with TRBJ1-2; 8 bases map to TRBD1. V lost 5 bases to trimming and J lost 8 bases; unmatched junction nucleotides: 7. This CDR3 contains 12 residues. Per the germline V gene, CDR1 is DFQATT and CDR2 is SNEGSKA (reference sequence).

This clonotype occurred many times. The CDR3 coding sequence is TGTGCCAGCAGTTTCTTTACCTGGGGAAGGGTGAACACTGAAGCTTTCTTT. As protein: CASSFFTWGRVNTEAFF. The chain uses TRBV12-3 or TRBV12-4 and TRBJ1-1; no clear D gene. V lost 3 bases, J lost 0 bases, and 17 bases lay in between. The CDR3 is 17 residues long.

This clonotype was recorded at least ten times. The chain employs TRBV6-2 or TRBV6-3 and TRBJ1-5, with D possibly being TRBD1 (6 bases). V was pared by 6 bases and J by 3 bases, with 15 bases between. Germline values: CDR1 MNHEY, CDR2 SVGEGT. The CDR3 length is 15 residues. In DNA, the CDR3 is TGTGCCAGCAGGAAACAGGGAGGGCACAATCAGCCCCAGCATTTT. Translated, it gives CASRKQGGHNQPQHF.

This clonotype showed up many times. The chain joins TRBV28 to TRBJ2-7; 10 bases agree with TRBD1. From germline, CDR1 is MDHEN and CDR2 SYDVKM. Germline trimming cut 4 bases from V and 12 bases from J; bases unmatched to any gene: 12. This CDR3 has 14 residues. In DNA form, the CDR3 reads TGTGCCAGCAGTTCCCCAACGGACAGGGGGTTTGGGTACTTC. Its translation is CASSSPTDRGFGYF.

In its sample, this clonotype was seen many times. The V call is TRBV6-1, the J call TRBJ2-7; the D call may be TRBD1 or TRBD2 (5 bases each). V was cut by 4 bases and J by 4 bases, with 11 bases left in between. CDR1 is MNHNS, CDR2 SASEGT, per germline. This CDR3 region has 13 residues. The CDR3, as DNA: TGTGCCAGCAGTGCGTGGGGGAAATACGAGCAGTACTTC. Translation gives CASSAWGKYEQYF.

The rearrangement uses TRBV11-2 and TRBJ2-7; a weak D match, TRBD2 (5 bases). The CDR3 has 13 residues. Germline loops: CDR1 SGHAT, CDR2 FQNNGV. Trimming removed 3 bases from V and 4 bases from J, with 10 bases in between. CDR3 coding DNA: TGTGCCAGCAGCTTGCGACGGACTTACGAGCAGTACTTC. Its translation is CASSLRRTYEQYF.

This clonotype was recorded many times. Mismatch with germline at one junction end may stem from a read error. The V call is TRBV7-3, the J call TRBJ1-1; 9 bases fit TRBD1. The CDR3 extends over 14 amino acids. Germline loops: CDR1 SGHTA, CDR2 FQGTGA. The CDR3 DNA reads as TGTGCCAGCAGCTTGGGGACAGGGAACGCTGAAGCTTTCTTT. Translation: CASSLGTGNAEAFF.

This clonotype was detected many times. The chain recombines TRBV25-1 with TRBJ2-7; D not certain. Germline V gene lookup returns CDR1 MGHDK and CDR2 SYGVNS. Trimming removed 5 bases from V and 0 bases from J, with 5 bases in between. The CDR3 is 12 amino acids. The CDR3 sequence is CASSQRSYEQYF. The DNA for the CDR3 is TGTGCCAGCAGTCAGCGCTCCTACGAGCAGTACTTC.

This chain links TRBV7-2 with TRBJ1-6, with a weak D call TRBD1 (6 bases). The CDR3 is 15 amino acids. Germline V gives CDR1 SGHTA, CDR2 FQGNSA. V dropped 4 bases and J dropped 6 bases, with 13 bases sitting between them. CDR3 in DNA: TGTGCCAGCAGCTCAAGACAGGCGATTAATTCACCCCTCCACTTT. Residues: CASSSRQAINSPLHF.